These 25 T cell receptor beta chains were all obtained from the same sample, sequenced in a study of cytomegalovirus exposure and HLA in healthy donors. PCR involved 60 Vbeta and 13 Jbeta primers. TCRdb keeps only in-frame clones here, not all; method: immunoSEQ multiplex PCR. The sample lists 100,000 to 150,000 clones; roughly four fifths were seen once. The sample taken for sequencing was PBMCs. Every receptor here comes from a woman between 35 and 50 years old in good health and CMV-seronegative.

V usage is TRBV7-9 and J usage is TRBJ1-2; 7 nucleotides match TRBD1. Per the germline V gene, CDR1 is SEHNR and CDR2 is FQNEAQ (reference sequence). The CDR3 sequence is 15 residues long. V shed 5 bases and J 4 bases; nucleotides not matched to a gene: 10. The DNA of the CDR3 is TGTGCCAGCAGCCGGACAGGCGACGCAGTCTATGGCTACACCTTC. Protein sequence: CASSRTGDAVYGYTF. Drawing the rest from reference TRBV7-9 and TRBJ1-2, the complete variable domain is DTGVSQNPRHKITKRGQNVTFRCDPISEHNRLYWYRQTLGQGPEFLTYFQNEAQLEKSRLLSDRFSAERPKGSFSTLEIQRTEQGDSAMYLCASSRTGDAVYGYTFGSGTRLTVV.

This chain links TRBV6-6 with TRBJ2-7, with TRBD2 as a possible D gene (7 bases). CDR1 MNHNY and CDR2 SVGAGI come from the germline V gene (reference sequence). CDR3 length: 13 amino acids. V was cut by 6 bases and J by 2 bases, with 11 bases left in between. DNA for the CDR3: TGTGCCAGCAGGGAAGGGGGGGCCTACGAGCAGTACTTC. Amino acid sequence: CASREGGAYEQYF.

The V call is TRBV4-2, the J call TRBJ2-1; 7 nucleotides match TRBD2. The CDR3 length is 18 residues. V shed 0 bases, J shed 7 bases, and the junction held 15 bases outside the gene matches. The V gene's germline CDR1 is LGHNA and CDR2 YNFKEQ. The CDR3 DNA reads TGTGCCAGCAGCCAAGATCGATCGGCGGGAGTTCTTTGGAATGAGCAGTTCTTC. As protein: CASSQDRSAGVLWNEQFF.

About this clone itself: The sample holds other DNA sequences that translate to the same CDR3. CDR3 sequence reads: CASILTPGGGQETQYF. For the CDR3, the DNA is TGTGCCAGCATACTTACCCCAGGGGGCGGGCAAGAGACCCAGTACTTC. The chain has TRBV5-8 and TRBJ2-5; 8 bases match TRBD1. After removal of 6 bases from V and 2 bases from J, the junction contained 12 bases not matched to a gene. CDR3 length: 16 amino acids. The germline V gene encodes CDR1 SGHTS and CDR2 YDEGEE.

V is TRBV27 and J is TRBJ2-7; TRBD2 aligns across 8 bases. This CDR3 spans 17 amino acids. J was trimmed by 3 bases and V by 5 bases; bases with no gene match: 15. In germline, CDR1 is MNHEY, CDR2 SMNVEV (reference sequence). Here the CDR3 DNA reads TGTGCCAGCAGTCTTTCCGGAGTGGCGGGAGGAGGCTACGAGCAGTACTTC. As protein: CASSLSGVAGGGYEQYF.

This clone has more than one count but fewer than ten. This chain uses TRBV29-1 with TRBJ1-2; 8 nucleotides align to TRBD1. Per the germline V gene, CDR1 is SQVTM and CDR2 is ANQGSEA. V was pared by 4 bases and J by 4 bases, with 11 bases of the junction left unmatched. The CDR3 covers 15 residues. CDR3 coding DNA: TGCAGCGTTGTGGGCAGGGGGCGGGAACGCTATGGCTACACCTTC. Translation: CSVVGRGRERYGYTF.

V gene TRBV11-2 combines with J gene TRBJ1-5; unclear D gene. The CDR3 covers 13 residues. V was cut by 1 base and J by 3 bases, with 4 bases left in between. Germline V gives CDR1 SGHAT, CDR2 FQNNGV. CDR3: CASSLAINQPQHF. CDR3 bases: TGTGCCAGCAGCTTAGCCATCAATCAGCCCCAGCATTTT.

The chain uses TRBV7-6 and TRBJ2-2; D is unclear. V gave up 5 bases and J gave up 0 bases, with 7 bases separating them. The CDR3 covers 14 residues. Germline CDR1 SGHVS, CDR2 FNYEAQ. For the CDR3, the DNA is TGTGCCAGCAGCGTTAAATCGAACACCGGGGAGCTGTTTTTT. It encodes CASSVKSNTGELFF.

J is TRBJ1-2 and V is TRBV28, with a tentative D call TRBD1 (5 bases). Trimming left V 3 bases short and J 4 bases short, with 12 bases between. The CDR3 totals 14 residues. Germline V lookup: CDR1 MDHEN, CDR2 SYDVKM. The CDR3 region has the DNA TGTGCCAGCAGTTTTACGGCCGACAGCTATGGCTACACCTTC. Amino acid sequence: CASSFTADSYGYTF.

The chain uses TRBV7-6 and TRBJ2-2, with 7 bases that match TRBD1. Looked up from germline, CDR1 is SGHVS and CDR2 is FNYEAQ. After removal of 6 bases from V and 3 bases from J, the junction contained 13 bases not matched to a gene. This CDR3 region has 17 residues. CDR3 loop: CASRFEGAYSDTGELFF. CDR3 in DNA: TGTGCCAGCAGGTTTGAGGGGGCATATTCGGACACCGGGGAGCTGTTTTTT.

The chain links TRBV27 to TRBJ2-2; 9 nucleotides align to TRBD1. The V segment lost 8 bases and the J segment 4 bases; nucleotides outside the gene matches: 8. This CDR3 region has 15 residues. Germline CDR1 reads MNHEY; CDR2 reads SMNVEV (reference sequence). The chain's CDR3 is CASSPGQGTTGELFF. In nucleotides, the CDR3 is TGTGCCAGCTCTCCGGGACAGGGAACCACCGGGGAGCTGTTTTTT.

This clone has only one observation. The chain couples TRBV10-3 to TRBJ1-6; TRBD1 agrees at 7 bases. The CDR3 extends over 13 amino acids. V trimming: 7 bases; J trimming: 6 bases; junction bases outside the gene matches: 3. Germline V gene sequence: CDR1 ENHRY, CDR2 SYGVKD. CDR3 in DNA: TGTGCCATCACTGACAGGGCTAATTCACCCCTCCACTTT. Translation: CAITDRANSPLHF.

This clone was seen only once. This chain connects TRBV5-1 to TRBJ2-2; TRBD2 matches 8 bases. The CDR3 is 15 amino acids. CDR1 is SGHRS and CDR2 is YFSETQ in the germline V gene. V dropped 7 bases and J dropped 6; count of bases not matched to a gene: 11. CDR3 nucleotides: TGCGCCAGCGGCATAAAAGCGGGAGTGTCCGGGGAGCTGTTTTTT. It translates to CASGIKAGVSGELFF.

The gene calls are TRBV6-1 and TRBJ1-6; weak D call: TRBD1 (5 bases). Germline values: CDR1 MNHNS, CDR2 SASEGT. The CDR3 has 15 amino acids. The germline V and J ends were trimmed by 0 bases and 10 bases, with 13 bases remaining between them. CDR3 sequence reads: CASSEATAGQSPLHF. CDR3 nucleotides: TGTGCCAGCAGTGAAGCGACGGCAGGGCAGTCACCCCTCCACTTT.

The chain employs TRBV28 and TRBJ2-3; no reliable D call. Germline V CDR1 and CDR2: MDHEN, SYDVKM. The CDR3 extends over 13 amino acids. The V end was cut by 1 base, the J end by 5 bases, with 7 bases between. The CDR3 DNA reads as TGTGCCAGCAGTTTATTTTCCGGAGATACGCAGTATTTT. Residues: CASSLFSGDTQYF. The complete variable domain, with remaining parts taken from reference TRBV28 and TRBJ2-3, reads DVKVTQSSRYLVKRTGEKVFLECVQDMDHENMFWYRQDPGLGLRLIYFSYDVKMKEKGDIPEGYSVSREKKERFSLILESASTNQTSMYLCASSLFSGDTQYFGPGTRLTVL.

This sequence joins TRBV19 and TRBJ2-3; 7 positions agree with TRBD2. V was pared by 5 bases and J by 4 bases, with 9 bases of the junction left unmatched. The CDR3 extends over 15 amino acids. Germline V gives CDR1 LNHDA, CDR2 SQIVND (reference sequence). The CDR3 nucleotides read TGTGCCAGTAGTCGGGACTATGGTGTAGCAGATACGCAGTATTTT. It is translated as CASSRDYGVADTQYF. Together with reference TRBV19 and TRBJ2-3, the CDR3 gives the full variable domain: DGGITQSPKYLFRKEGQNVTLSCEQNLNHDAMYWYRQDPGQGLRLIYYSQIVNDFQKGDIAEGYSVSREKKESFPLTVTSAQKNPTAFYLCASSRDYGVADTQYFGPGTRLTVL.

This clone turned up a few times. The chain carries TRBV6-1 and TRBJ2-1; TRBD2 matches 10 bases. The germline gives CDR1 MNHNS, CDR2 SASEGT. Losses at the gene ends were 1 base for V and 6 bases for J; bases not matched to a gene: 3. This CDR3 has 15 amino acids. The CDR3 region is CASSEESSGSNEQFF. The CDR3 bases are TGTGCCAGCAGTGAAGAGTCTAGCGGGAGCAATGAGCAGTTCTTC.

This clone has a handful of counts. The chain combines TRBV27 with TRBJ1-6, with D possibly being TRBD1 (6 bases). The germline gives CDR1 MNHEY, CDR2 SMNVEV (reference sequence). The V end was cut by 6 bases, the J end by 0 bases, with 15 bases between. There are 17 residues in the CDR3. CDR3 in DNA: TGTGCCAGCAGCCGGCGGACAGCGAGCTCCTATAATTCACCCCTCCACTTT. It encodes CASSRRTASSYNSPLHF.

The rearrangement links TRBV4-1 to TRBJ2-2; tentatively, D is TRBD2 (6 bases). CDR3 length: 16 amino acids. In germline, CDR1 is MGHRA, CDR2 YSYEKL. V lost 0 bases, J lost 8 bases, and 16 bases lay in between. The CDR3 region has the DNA TGCGCCAGCAGCCAAGATCGCGGGACCCTCGTTGGGGAGCTGTTTTTT. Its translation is CASSQDRGTLVGELFF.

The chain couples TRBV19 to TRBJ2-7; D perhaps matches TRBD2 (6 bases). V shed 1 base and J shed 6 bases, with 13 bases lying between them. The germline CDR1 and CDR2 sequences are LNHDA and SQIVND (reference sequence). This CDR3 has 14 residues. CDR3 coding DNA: TGTGCCAGTAGTATAGGGGGGGTACCCCGCGAGCAGTACTTC. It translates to CASSIGGVPREQYF.

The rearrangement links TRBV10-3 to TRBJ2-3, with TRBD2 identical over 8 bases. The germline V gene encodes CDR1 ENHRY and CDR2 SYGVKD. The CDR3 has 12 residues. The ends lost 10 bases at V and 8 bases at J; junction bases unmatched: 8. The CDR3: CARTSPQGTQYF. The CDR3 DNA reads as TGTGCCAGGACTAGCCCTCAGGGTACGCAGTATTTT.

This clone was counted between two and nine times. CDR3 in amino acids: CASSTGQGNEKLFF. The CDR3, as DNA: TGTGCCAGCAGCACCGGACAGGGAAATGAAAAACTGTTTTTT. The chain recombines TRBV6-5 with TRBJ1-4, with 8 bases aligning to TRBD1. Per germline, CDR1 MNHEY and CDR2 SVGAGI. The CDR3 sequence is 14 residues long. Germline trimming cut 6 bases from V and 5 bases from J; bases unmatched to any gene: 5.

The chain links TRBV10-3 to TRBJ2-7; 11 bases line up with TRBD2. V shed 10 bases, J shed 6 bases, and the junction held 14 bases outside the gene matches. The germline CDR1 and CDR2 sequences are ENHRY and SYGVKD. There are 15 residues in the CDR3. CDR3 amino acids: CATTQGTSGSSEQYF. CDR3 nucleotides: TGTGCCACCACCCAGGGTACTAGCGGGAGCTCCGAGCAGTACTTC.

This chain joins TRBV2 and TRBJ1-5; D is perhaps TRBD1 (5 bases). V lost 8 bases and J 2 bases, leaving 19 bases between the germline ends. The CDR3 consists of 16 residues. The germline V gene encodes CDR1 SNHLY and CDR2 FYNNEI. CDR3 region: CASGFGFNRRNQPQHF. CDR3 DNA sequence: TGTGCCAGCGGTTTTGGCTTTAACAGGCGCAATCAGCCCCAGCATTTT.

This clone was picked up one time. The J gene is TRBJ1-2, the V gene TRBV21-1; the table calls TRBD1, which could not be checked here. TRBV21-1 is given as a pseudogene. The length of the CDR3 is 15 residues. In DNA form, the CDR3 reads TGTGCCAGCAGCACCTGGACAGGGACGGGCTATGGCTACACCTTC. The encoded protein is CASSTWTGTGYGYTF.